This T cell receptor (beta chain) was sequenced during a study of regulatory T cells in long-lasting Graves disease. The germline gives CDR1 SGHVS, CDR2 FQNEAQ. J was trimmed by 3 bases and V by 4 bases; bases with no gene match: 6. The CDR3 has 14 amino acids. The time point was: newly diagnosed GD, antithyroid drugs for less than 3 months. Extracted PBMC RNA gave rise to the TCR library. This clonotype has a count of ten or more. With iRepertoire HTBI primers and Arm-PCR of CDR3 regions, TCR beta libraries were built. TCRdb itself ran the multiplex PCR reads through MiXCR, one entry per CDR3 protein. The sample gives about 420,000 distinct CDR3 sequences, about a sixth of which show up once; about 23% is in the top ten. The same sample was also used in a study of T cells in Graves' hyperthyroidism and ophthalmopathy.

The chain links TRBV7-8 to TRBJ2-7; TRBD1 aligns across 7 bases. This receptor was obtained from a woman aged 18-35 years with Graves disease. The sequences come from peripheral blood mononuclear cells (PBMCs), collected at new diagnosis, from a patient treated with antithyroid drugs. The CDR3 region is CASSYTGQLYEQYF. CDR3 DNA sequence: TGTGCCAGCAGCTATACGGGACAGCTCTACGAGCAGTACTTC.